Following are 5 T cell receptor beta chains from one sample sequenced in a study of T-cell reconstitution after alpha-beta-depleted transplantation in children. Unique molecular identifiers were built into the TCRbeta library. TCRdb reanalysed the PCR reads using MiXCR and keeps one entry per CDR3 protein. The sample has about 200,000 distinct CDR3 sequences, around 7.7% seen once. The sample here was PBMCs, mostly from graft donor cells, taken 360 days after TCRalphabeta/CD19-depleted stem cell transplant. The receptors come from a male patient aged 2 to 10 who had a stem cell transplant for acute myeloid leukemia, so the T cells may come from the graft donor.

This clonotype was seen repeatedly, ten times or more. This chain connects TRBV5-1 to TRBJ1-2; D perhaps matches TRBD1 (6 bases). V dropped 0 bases and J dropped 4 bases, with 16 bases sitting between them. The CDR3 is 16 residues long. In germline, CDR1 is SGHRS, CDR2 YFSETQ. The CDR3 here is CASSLVTGTSSYGYTF. CDR3 sequence (DNA): TGCGCCAGCAGCTTGGTGACAGGCACCTCTTCCTATGGCTACACCTTC. The full variable domain, its missing parts supplied by reference TRBV5-1 and TRBJ1-2, is KAGVTQTPRYLIKTRGQQVTLSCSPISGHRSVSWYQQTPGQGLQFLFEYFSETQRNKGNFPGRFSGRQFSNSRSEMNVSTLELGDSALYLCASSLVTGTSSYGYTFGSGTRLTVV.

This clonotype was counted at least ten times. The chain recombines TRBV29-1 with TRBJ2-3; TRBD2 agrees at 8 bases. Trimming cost V 7 bases and J 0 bases; bases outside gene matches: 3. CDR1 and CDR2 (germline): SQVTM, ANQGSEA. The CDR3 length is 13 residues. CDR3 loop: CSATSASTDTQYF. In nucleotides, the CDR3 is TGCAGCGCGACTAGCGCAAGCACAGATACGCAGTATTTT.

This clonotype was observed a few times. V gene TRBV20-1 combines with J gene TRBJ1-1; D is ambiguous. The V end lost 6 bases, the J end lost 5 bases, and 16 bases lay between the germline ends. The CDR3 extends over 13 amino acids. CDR1 is DFQATT and CDR2 is SNEGSKA in the germline V gene (reference sequence). CDR3 bases: TGCAGTGCAACACGTCCCGGAGAGACTGAAGCTTTCTTT. Translating it yields CSATRPGETEAFF.

The chain couples TRBV18 to TRBJ2-7; TRBD1 matches 7 bases. Trimming cost V 2 bases and J 0 bases; bases outside gene matches: 1. This CDR3 contains 14 residues. In germline, CDR1 is KGHSH, CDR2 LQKENI. CDR3 protein: CASSPRQGSYEQYF. The CDR3 nucleotides read TGTGCCAGCTCACCAAGACAGGGCTCCTACGAGCAGTACTTC.

V is TRBV28 and J is TRBJ2-7; 8 bases fit TRBD1. The CDR3 contains 15 residues. CDR1 MDHEN and CDR2 SYDVKM come from the germline V gene. Germline trimming cut 6 bases from V and 3 bases from J; bases unmatched to any gene: 10. This CDR3 is CASRNSRDRIYEQYF. The CDR3 DNA reads as TGTGCCAGCAGAAATTCTAGGGACAGGATCTACGAGCAGTACTTC.